The sample holds a few counts of the clone carrying this TCR beta chain. Its antigen is not identified. This sample is drawn from a study of T cell responses to AZD1222 COVID-19 vaccine. Here immunoSEQ multiplex PCR was the method, and the copy in TCRdb shows in-frame clones only, minus some. The data hold about 110,000 clones, with 86% observed a single time. Study outcomes and limitations: Among the donors, most were white British and more were female, and clonal diversity was possibly underestimated.

V gave up 8 bases and J gave up 8 bases, with 9 bases separating them. The CDR3 loop spans 11 amino acids. Sample: peripheral blood, taken on day 0 of AZD1222 vaccination. This receptor was obtained from an adult in good health. The rearrangement joins TRBV12-3 or TRBV12-4 to TRBJ1-4; unclear D gene. CDR3 protein: CASYMREKLFF. CDR3 nucleotide sequence: TGTGCCAGCTACATGCGGGAAAAACTGTTTTTT.